The 26 T cell receptor beta chains given below trace back to one sample, sequenced in a study of beta chain features in type 1 diabetes. Isolated RNA was reverse transcribed in full, so expressed TCRB transcripts were sequenced. Clones were read by immunoSEQ multiplex PCR, and TCRdb kept only the in-frame ones, dropping some. This repertoire shows hundreds of thousands of clones, 15% to 18% found once; its top ten account for more than 0.08%. Sequenced material: naive CD4+ T cells from blood. These receptors were collected from a man younger than 35 in good health.

Only a few counts were recorded for this clone. The V gene is TRBV7-2, the J gene TRBJ2-5; D may match TRBD1 or TRBD2 (6 bases each). V was cut by 3 bases and J by 6 bases, with 17 bases left in between. CDR1 is SGHTA, CDR2 FQGNSA, per germline. This CDR3 is 15 amino acids long. CDR3 sequence reads: CASSFRLGGRKTQYF. The CDR3, as DNA: TGTGCCAGCAGCTTCAGGCTAGGGGGGCGCAAGACCCAGTACTTC.

The chain combines TRBV7-9 with TRBJ1-6; weak D call: TRBD1 (5 bases). This CDR3 contains 18 residues. The germline V and J ends were trimmed by 0 bases and 6 bases, with 18 bases remaining between them. Germline V CDR1 and CDR2: SEHNR, FQNEAQ (reference sequence). This CDR3 reads CASSLANRGRSGNSPLHF. CDR3 bases: TGTGCCAGCAGCTTAGCGAACCGGGGGAGGAGCGGTAATTCACCCCTCCACTTT.

Comment on this clone: Other DNA variants within this sample encode the same CDR3. This chain connects TRBV7-2 to TRBJ1-5; D is possibly TRBD1 (5 bases). The germline gives CDR1 SGHTA, CDR2 FQGNSA. The ends were cut back, 0 bases at V and 2 bases at J, with 5 bases in the middle. The CDR3 contains 14 residues. CDR3 in amino acids: CASSLAGGNQPQHF. The DNA for the CDR3 is TGTGCCAGCAGCTTAGCGGGGGGCAATCAGCCCCAGCATTTT.

V is TRBV7-3 and J is TRBJ2-7; 7 bases are shared with TRBD2. The CDR3 loop spans 15 amino acids. Germline CDR1 is SGHTA and CDR2 is FQGTGA. V shed 2 bases, J shed 5 bases, and the junction held 9 bases outside the gene matches. The CDR3 DNA follows: TGTGCCAGCAGCTTAGAGGGAACTAGCGTCCACGAGCAGTACTTC. It translates to CASSLEGTSVHEQYF.

V gene TRBV7-2 combines with J gene TRBJ1-6; TRBD1 aligns across 7 bases. The junction had 6 bases not matched to a gene; V was cut back by 6 bases and J by 7 bases. CDR1 is SGHTA and CDR2 is FQGNSA in the germline V gene. The CDR3 contains 14 residues. CDR3 amino acids: CASRVTGRNSPLHF. CDR3 coding DNA: TGTGCCAGCAGGGTGACAGGGAGGAATTCACCCCTCCACTTT.

The chain carries TRBV7-3 and TRBJ2-7, with 9 bases that match TRBD1. The CDR3 length is 14 residues. With V trimmed by 5 bases and J by 2 bases, 4 bases remained unmatched. Germline V CDR1 and CDR2: SGHTA, FQGTGA. The CDR3 here is CASSPQGAAYEQYF. CDR3 sequence (DNA): TGTGCCAGCAGCCCACAGGGGGCGGCCTACGAGCAGTACTTC.

This clone was observed a handful of times. The rearrangement uses TRBV27 and TRBJ1-1; D unclear. The germline V gene has CDR1 MNHEY and CDR2 SMNVEV (reference sequence). Between the trimmed V and J ends, which lost 4 bases and 0 bases, there was a span of 9 bases. The CDR3 consists of 14 residues. This CDR3 reads CASSSRTVNTEAFF. CDR3 in DNA: TGTGCCAGCAGTTCGAGGACGGTGAACACTGAAGCTTTCTTT.

This chain joins TRBV30 and TRBJ1-2; TRBD1 might be the D (5 bases). Trimming cost V 3 bases and J 8 bases, with 16 bases left between them. The CDR3 is 13 residues long. Germline CDR1 GTSNPN, CDR2 SVGIG (reference sequence). CDR3 coding DNA: TGTGCCTGGAGCAGGGAGGTTAGTCGAGGCTACACCTTC. Residues: CAWSREVSRGYTF. Supplemented by reference TRBV30 and TRBJ1-2, the full variable domain reads SQTIHQWPATLVQPVGSPLSLECTVEGTSNPNLYWYRQAAGRGLQLLFYSVGIGQISSEVPQNLSASRPQDRQFILSSKKLLLSDSGFYLCAWSREVSRGYTFGSGTRLTVV.

This clone was recorded a few times. This chain uses TRBV4-3 with TRBJ2-1; 10 nucleotides match TRBD2. The CDR3 has 17 residues. Germline V gene lookup returns CDR1 LGHNA and CDR2 YSLEER. Losses at the gene ends were 3 bases for V and 7 bases for J; bases not matched to a gene: 12. The CDR3 reads CASSQELLAGMVNEQFF. CDR3 in DNA: TGCGCCAGCAGCCAGGAATTACTAGCGGGAATGGTAAATGAGCAGTTCTTC.

This clone appeared a few times. This rearrangement joins TRBV2 to TRBJ1-1; D is ambiguous. The CDR3 has 14 amino acids. V lost 6 bases to trimming and J lost 1 base, with 12 bases between them. In germline, CDR1 is SNHLY, CDR2 FYNNEI. The CDR3 spells CASRLDRRNTEAFF. The CDR3 bases are TGTGCCAGCAGGTTGGACCGTAGGAACACTGAAGCTTTCTTT.

CDR3 nucleotide sequence: TGTGCCAGCAACAGCGGGAGCGCCGAGCGGGAGCAGTACTTC. Translation gives CASNSGSAEREQYF. The genes are TRBV7-9 and TRBJ2-7; 8 nucleotides agree with TRBD2. J was trimmed by 7 bases and V by 7 bases; bases with no gene match: 12. The CDR3 loop spans 14 amino acids. Per germline, CDR1 SEHNR and CDR2 FQNEAQ (reference sequence).

This clone was found a few times. The CDR3 DNA follows: TGTGCCAGCAGCCCAGACCGACTGGGCGAAAACATTCAGTACTTC. Translating gives CASSPDRLGENIQYF. The chain employs TRBV7-2 and TRBJ2-4; D remains ambiguous. The V gene lost 5 bases and the J gene lost 5 bases, with 16 bases spanning the gap. The germline CDR1 and CDR2 sequences are SGHTA and FQGNSA. The CDR3 sequence is 15 residues long. Supplemented by reference TRBV7-2 and TRBJ2-4, the full variable domain reads GAGVSQSPSNKVTEKGKDVELRCDPISGHTALYWYRQSLGQGLEFLIYFQGNSAPDKSGLPSDRFSAERTGGSVSTLTIQRTQQEDSAVYLCASSPDRLGENIQYFGAGTRLSVL.

A few counts support this clone. V gene TRBV7-9 combines with J gene TRBJ1-6, with D uncertain. Trimming stripped 4 bases from V and 0 bases from J, with 7 bases between. This CDR3 region has 15 residues. Germline V gene data show CDR1 as SEHNR and CDR2 as FQNEAQ (reference sequence). CDR3 amino acids: CASSSWDSYNSPLHF. The CDR3 coding sequence is TGTGCCAGCAGCTCGTGGGACTCCTATAATTCACCCCTCCACTTT.

V gene TRBV4-1 combines with J gene TRBJ1-2; D ambiguous. Trimming left V 1 base short and J 4 bases short, with 10 bases between. This CDR3 has 14 residues. Germline lookup yields CDR1 MGHRA and CDR2 YSYEKL. DNA of the CDR3: TGCGCCAGCAGCCAAGCCCGCAGATTCTATGGCTACACCTTC. It translates to CASSQARRFYGYTF.

This clone has more than one count but fewer than ten. V is TRBV20-1 and J is TRBJ1-2; D is undetermined. Germline lookup yields CDR1 DFQATT and CDR2 SNEGSKA (reference sequence). This CDR3 is 11 amino acids long. V was cut by 3 bases and J by 7 bases, with 9 bases left in between. The CDR3 sequence is CSASNGGGYTF. In DNA, the CDR3 is TGCAGTGCTAGCAACGGAGGTGGCTACACCTTC.

This clone came up a few times. The CDR3 DNA is TGTGCCAGCAGACCGGGACAGGGGGCGGGGGAGCAGTACTTC. Its translation is CASRPGQGAGEQYF. The chain employs TRBV28 and TRBJ2-7, with 12 bases identical to TRBD1. The V gene end was trimmed by 6 bases and the J gene end by 7 bases; junction bases not matched to a gene: 7. Germline assignment: CDR1 MDHEN and CDR2 SYDVKM. The CDR3 runs to 14 residues.

The V gene is TRBV9, the J gene TRBJ1-1; D unresolved. The germline V gene encodes CDR1 SGDLS and CDR2 YYNGEE. The V gene lost 0 bases and the J gene lost 1 base, with 13 bases spanning the gap. The CDR3 has 16 residues. DNA of the CDR3: TGTGCCAGCAGCGTAGGTGGGAGGGTCGGGAACACTGAAGCTTTCTTT. It specifies CASSVGGRVGNTEAFF.

V and J are TRBV28 and TRBJ2-7, with D possibly TRBD1 on 5 matching bases. CDR3 length: 15 residues. Germline CDR1 MDHEN, CDR2 SYDVKM. V lost 5 bases, J lost 2 bases, and 16 bases lay in between. CDR3 protein: CASSASGITAYEQYF. CDR3 bases: TGTGCCAGCAGTGCCTCAGGGATCACTGCCTACGAGCAGTACTTC.

CDR3 DNA: TGTGCCAGCAGCTTGCGACAGGGTGCCACCGGGGAGCTGTTTTTT. Translating gives CASSLRQGATGELFF. The genes are TRBV7-2 and TRBJ2-2; 7 bases are shared with TRBD1. Germline CDR1 is SGHTA and CDR2 is FQGNSA. Germline trimming cut 3 bases from V and 4 bases from J; bases unmatched to any gene: 5. This CDR3 region has 15 residues.

The table lists this clone with a few counts. The chain recombines TRBV28 with TRBJ2-7; D remains unclear. V lost 7 bases and J lost 4, with 17 bases in between. This CDR3 is built from 14 residues. The germline V gene has CDR1 MDHEN and CDR2 SYDVKM. CDR3 sequence: CASNTLRNLYEQYF. CDR3 bases: TGTGCCAGCAATACCCTCAGAAACCTATACGAGCAGTACTTC. Full variable domain (outside the CDR3, taken from reference TRBV28 and TRBJ2-7): DVKVTQSSRYLVKRTGEKVFLECVQDMDHENMFWYRQDPGLGLRLIYFSYDVKMKEKGDIPEGYSVSREKKERFSLILESASTNQTSMYLCASNTLRNLYEQYFGPGTRLTVT.

The chain uses TRBV14 and TRBJ2-7; D may be TRBD1 (5 bases). The CDR3 totals 13 residues. The V gene's germline CDR1 is SGHDN and CDR2 FVKESK. V was trimmed by 0 bases and J by 12 bases, leaving 15 bases between them. CDR3 DNA sequence: TGTGCCAGCAGCCAAGATCTTGGCAGGGTACTGTACTTC. Its protein product is CASSQDLGRVLYF.

This clone was picked up a small number of times. The rearrangement uses TRBV7-2 and TRBJ2-5; TRBD2 matches 8 bases. This CDR3 is 14 amino acids long. From germline, CDR1 is SGHTA and CDR2 FQGNSA. V shed 1 base, J shed 14 bases, and the junction held 12 bases outside the gene matches. CDR3 DNA sequence: TGTGCCAGCAGCTTAGGGCTAGCGGGTGGGAGAGCTTACTTC. As protein: CASSLGLAGGRAYF.

The rearrangement links TRBV7-6 to TRBJ1-1, with 7 bases identical to TRBD1. V dropped 4 bases and J dropped 10; count of bases not matched to a gene: 9. The CDR3 loop spans 13 amino acids. Germline V gene sequence: CDR1 SGHVS, CDR2 FNYEAQ. The CDR3 region is CASSSYRGLGAFF. CDR3 coding DNA: TGTGCCAGCAGCTCTTACAGGGGACTAGGAGCTTTCTTT.

V is TRBV5-1 and J is TRBJ2-1, with D tentatively TRBD1 (5 bases). Germline-derived CDR1 and CDR2 are SGHRS and YFSETQ. V was clipped by 2 bases and J by 1 base, with 10 bases between them. The CDR3 covers 15 residues. The CDR3 sequence: CASSFRQSSYNEQFF. The CDR3 coding sequence is TGCGCCAGCAGCTTCCGACAGTCTTCCTACAATGAGCAGTTCTTC.

V gene TRBV5-1 combines with J gene TRBJ2-2; D is unresolved. The V end was cut by 6 bases, the J end by 3 bases, with 12 bases between. Germline loops: CDR1 SGHRS, CDR2 YFSETQ. The CDR3 has 14 amino acids. CDR3 loop: CASTLGSYTGELFF. The CDR3 region has the DNA TGCGCCAGCACCCTGGGAAGTTACACCGGGGAGCTGTTTTTT.

This chain's CDR3 is CASSLGDRSSYEQYF. DNA of the CDR3: TGTGCCAGCAGTTTAGGGGACAGGAGCTCCTACGAGCAGTACTTC. This chain links TRBV28 with TRBJ2-7; the match to TRBD1 covers 8 bases. CDR3 length equals 15 residues. Trimming at V came to 2 bases and at J to 0 bases, leaving 3 bases not matched to a gene. In germline, CDR1 is MDHEN, CDR2 SYDVKM.